This section outlines one TCR beta chain sequence together with its context. The same CDR3 can be traced to other DNA sequences in this sample. This sample is part of a study of cytomegalovirus exposure and HLA in healthy donors. The primer mix had 60 Vbeta and 13 Jbeta primers. The repertoire was sequenced with immunoSEQ multiplex PCR; TCRdb's copy has only in-frame clones and lacks some. The repertoire consists of over 150,000 clones, with roughly 85% occurring once and the leading ten covering under 2.5%. CDR3 length: 13 amino acids. Germline V gives CDR1 KGHSH, CDR2 LQKENI. The ends were cut back, 2 bases at V and 1 base at J, with 5 bases in the middle.

The clonotype originates from a man between 40 and 49 years old in good health and CMV-seronegative. The V gene is TRBV18, the J gene TRBJ1-1; D is undetermined. Sequences were obtained from PBMCs. CDR3 nucleotides: TGTGCCAGCTCACCAGGCCAGAACACTGAAGCTTTCTTT. This codes for CASSPGQNTEAFF. Filled out from reference TRBV18 and TRBJ1-1, the complete variable domain reads NAGVMQNPRHLVRRRGQEARLRCSPMKGHSHVYWYRQLPEEGLKFMVYLQKENIIDESGMPKERFSAEFPKEGPSILRIQQVVRGDSAAYFCASSPGQNTEAFFGQGTRLTVV.